A single count supports the clone carrying this TCR beta chain. Its cognate antigen is unknown. This entry comes from a study of T cell responses to AZD1222 COVID-19 vaccine. Findings and limits, study-wide: Sampled repertoires all dated from after the peak T cell response. Baseline seropositivity characterized only a handful of AZD1222 recipients.

Sequencing used immunoSEQ multiplex PCR; TCRdb keeps in-frame clones, though not all of them. Of some 110,000 clones in the sample, more than 75% were seen once. Trimming shortened V by 7 bases and J by 1 base, and 23 bases separated the two germline ends. The V gene's germline CDR1 is LNHDA and CDR2 SQIVND (reference sequence). The CDR3 covers 18 residues. This receptor was identified in an adult who received the AZD1222 COVID-19 vaccine. The specimen was peripheral blood, collected 28 days after the second AZD1222 dose. This chain connects TRBV19 to TRBJ1-5, with D perhaps TRBD1 (6 bases). For the CDR3, the DNA is TGTGCCAGTAAACAATTACGCAGGGGAGGATTGAGCAATCAGCCCCAGCATTTT. Translating gives CASKQLRRGGLSNQPQHF.